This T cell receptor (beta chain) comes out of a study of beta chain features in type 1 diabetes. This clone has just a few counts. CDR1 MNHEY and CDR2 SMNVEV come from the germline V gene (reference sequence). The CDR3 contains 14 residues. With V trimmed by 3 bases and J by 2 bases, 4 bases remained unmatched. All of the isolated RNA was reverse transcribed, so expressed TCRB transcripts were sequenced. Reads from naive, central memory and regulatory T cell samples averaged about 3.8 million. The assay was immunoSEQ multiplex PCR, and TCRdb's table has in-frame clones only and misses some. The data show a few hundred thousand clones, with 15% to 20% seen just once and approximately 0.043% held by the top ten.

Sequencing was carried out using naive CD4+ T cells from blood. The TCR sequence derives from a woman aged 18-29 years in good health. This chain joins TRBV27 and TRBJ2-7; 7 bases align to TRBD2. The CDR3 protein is CASSLGGAPYEQYF. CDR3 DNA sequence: TGTGCCAGCAGTTTGGGAGGGGCCCCCTACGAGCAGTACTTC.